What follows describes a single T cell receptor beta chain. What it binds is unknown. In the PCR, 60 Vbeta and 13 Jbeta primers were used. The repertoire was sequenced with immunoSEQ multiplex PCR; TCRdb's copy has only in-frame clones and lacks some. The sample carries under 200,000 clones, approximately 80% recorded once. The V gene's germline CDR1 is KGHSH and CDR2 LQKENI. The CDR3 extends over 17 amino acids. With 0 bases removed from V and 4 bases from J, the gap between germline ends came to 16 bases. This specimen comes from a study of cytomegalovirus exposure and HLA in healthy donors. On the study more broadly: Falling in the Caucasian-associated ancestry cluster were roughly 86% of under 450 genotyped donors. Study conclusions and caveats: The productive fraction for most TCR beta V segments was about 87% or about 30% in an earlier analysis. The study flagged roughly 160 TCR beta chains as cytomegalovirus-associated.

The TCR originated in a woman between 50 and 59 years old in good health and CMV-seronegative. This chain connects TRBV18 to TRBJ1-3; no firm D call. Sample: PBMCs. The CDR3: CASSPPGSSGRGNTIYF. Here the CDR3 DNA reads TGTGCCAGCTCACCACCGGGCAGTTCAGGCAGGGGAAACACCATATATTTT.